One sample yielded the 13 T cell receptor beta chains listed below, sequenced in a study of blood T cell repertoires in COVID-19. The data were produced by immunoSEQ multiplex PCR, yet TCRdb's version contains in-frame clones alone and is incomplete. The sample consists of 110,000 or so clones, approximately 85% of them appearing once. Sample: peripheral blood. The receptor source for this set is a man aged 40-50 years with acute or convalescent COVID-19.

With respect to this clone: Different DNA sequences within this sample yield the same CDR3. This rearrangement joins TRBV18 to TRBJ1-1; 7 nucleotides agree with TRBD1. Germline V gene lookup returns CDR1 KGHSH and CDR2 LQKENI. V shed 1 base, J shed 3 bases, and the junction held 2 bases outside the gene matches. There are 14 residues in the CDR3. The CDR3 DNA sequence: TGTGCCAGCTCACCACAGGGGGCGGACACTGAAGCTTTCTTT. This gives the protein CASSPQGADTEAFF.

The chain combines TRBV6-5 with TRBJ2-1; D remains unclear. The CDR3 consists of 16 residues. V shed 1 base and J shed 0 bases, with 10 bases lying between them. From germline, CDR1 is MNHEY and CDR2 SVGAGI. The CDR3 bases are TGTGCCAGCAGTTACTATGGGCCCGGCTCCTACAATGAGCAGTTCTTC. It specifies CASSYYGPGSYNEQFF.

The chain links TRBV18 to TRBJ1-5; D call uncertain. Deletions cut 5 bases from V and 3 bases from J, with 14 bases between. Germline assignment: CDR1 KGHSH and CDR2 LQKENI. The CDR3 runs to 15 residues. For the CDR3, the DNA is TGTGCCAGCTCAGCCGGGGTAGGCGACAATCAGCCCCAGCATTTT. This codes for CASSAGVGDNQPQHF.

This clone was seen once. This chain uses TRBV29-1 with TRBJ1-2, with 7 bases lining up with TRBD1. The junction had 9 bases not matched to a gene; V was cut back by 7 bases and J by 4 bases. Germline V gives CDR1 SQVTM, CDR2 ANQGSEA. The CDR3 has 13 residues. The CDR3 reads CSATQGLTYGYTF. The DNA for the CDR3 is TGCAGCGCCACACAGGGGCTGACCTATGGCTACACCTTC. The full variable domain, with the rest looked up from reference TRBV29-1 and TRBJ1-2, is SAVISQKPSRDICQRGTSLTIQCQVDSQVTMMFWYRQQPGQSLTLIATANQGSEATYESGFVIDKFPISRPNLTFSTLTVSNMSPEDSSIYLCSATQGLTYGYTFGSGTRLTVV.

V usage is TRBV2 and J usage is TRBJ2-3, with 7 bases fitting TRBD2. CDR1 SNHLY and CDR2 FYNNEI come from the germline V gene. This CDR3 has 15 residues. V lost 3 bases to trimming and J lost 2 bases; unmatched junction nucleotides: 5. The CDR3 loop reads CASSDGRGDTDTQYF. Written as DNA, the CDR3 is TGTGCCAGCAGTGATGGTCGGGGGGACACAGATACGCAGTATTTT.

V gene TRBV25-1 combines with J gene TRBJ2-7; 11 bases match TRBD2. The CDR3 has 14 amino acids. Germline V CDR1 and CDR2: MGHDK, SYGVNS. After removal of 4 bases from V and 4 bases from J, the junction contained 3 bases not matched to a gene. CDR3 coding DNA: TGTGCCAGCAGTGCTCTAGCGGGAGGTTACGAGCAGTACTTC. As protein: CASSALAGGYEQYF.

The CDR3 sequence: CSVTGTYTTDTQYF. As DNA, the CDR3 is TGCAGCGTTACAGGGACCTACACCACAGATACGCAGTATTTT. This chain connects TRBV29-1 to TRBJ2-3; D perhaps matches TRBD1 (6 bases). V dropped 5 bases and J dropped 2 bases, with 14 bases sitting between them. Germline lookup yields CDR1 SQVTM and CDR2 ANQGSEA. CDR3 length equals 14 residues.

The chain couples TRBV7-9 to TRBJ1-6, with 11 bases aligning to TRBD1. Germline lookup yields CDR1 SEHNR and CDR2 FQNEAQ (reference sequence). The CDR3 contains 13 residues. V gave up 8 bases and J gave up 13 bases; unmatched junction bases: 7. The CDR3 loop reads CASSGQGAMPLHF. CDR3 bases: TGTGCCAGCTCCGGACAGGGGGCGATGCCCCTCCACTTT.

This clone was observed a handful of times. CDR3 sequence: CASSDSPDSYNEQFF. As DNA, the CDR3 is TGTGCCAGCAGTGACAGCCCCGACTCCTACAATGAGCAGTTCTTC. This chain links TRBV6-4 with TRBJ2-1, with unresolved D. Germline lookup yields CDR1 MRHNA and CDR2 SNTAGT. Trimming took off 2 bases at V and 0 bases at J, with 8 bases between the two ends. The CDR3 runs to 15 residues.

J is TRBJ1-1 and V is TRBV18; D unclear. Germline lookup yields CDR1 KGHSH and CDR2 LQKENI. The V gene lost 3 bases and the J gene lost 10 bases, with 15 bases spanning the gap. This CDR3 has 13 residues. The CDR3 region has the DNA TGTGCCAGCTCACCCCAGGTATTGGAGGGAGCTTTCTTT. It codes for CASSPQVLEGAFF.

There are a few counts of this clone. The chain links TRBV6-4 to TRBJ1-1, with 10 bases matching TRBD1. Trimming at V came to 4 bases and at J to 5 bases, leaving 1 base not matched to a gene. The germline gives CDR1 MRHNA, CDR2 SNTAGT. The CDR3 is 13 amino acids. CDR3 sequence reads: CASSADRGTEAFF. The CDR3 DNA follows: TGTGCCAGCAGTGCGGACAGGGGGACTGAAGCTTTCTTT.

This chain connects TRBV6-6 to TRBJ1-6, with 10 bases matching TRBD1. Trimming at V came to 6 bases and at J to 8 bases, leaving 7 bases not matched to a gene. This CDR3 contains 15 residues. Germline V gene data show CDR1 as MNHNY and CDR2 as SVGAGI (reference sequence). CDR3 sequence (DNA): TGTGCCAGCAGACTAACCGGGACAGGGGATTCACCCCTCCACTTT. It yields the protein CASRLTGTGDSPLHF.

The V gene is TRBV7-9, the J gene TRBJ2-3; TRBD1 matches at 7 bases. Trimming at V came to 5 bases and at J to 2 bases, leaving 7 bases not matched to a gene. The CDR3 length is 15 residues. Looked up from germline, CDR1 is SEHNR and CDR2 is FQNEAQ (reference sequence). The chain's CDR3 is CASSPPGTATDTQYF. In DNA form, the CDR3 reads TGTGCCAGCAGCCCCCCAGGGACAGCCACAGATACGCAGTATTTT.